What follows are 10 T cell receptor beta chains derived from one specimen sequenced in a study of OX40 agonist ivuxolimab in advanced cancers. This table comes from immunoSEQ multiplex PCR, and its TCRdb copy is limited to in-frame clones, with some not included. The sample lists about 61,000 clones; 75% to 90% were seen once. The sequenced sample was CD4+ or CD8+ T cells sorted from blood, obtained in a trial of the OX40 agonist ivuxolimab. These receptors all come from an adult with an advanced solid tumor such as melanoma, head and neck, liver or kidney cancer.

Here the CDR3 reads CASSLGGDGNQPQHF. The DNA for the CDR3 is TGTGCCAGCAGCTTAGGGGGGGATGGCAATCAGCCCCAGCATTTT. V and J are TRBV11-2 and TRBJ1-5; D may be TRBD1 (5 bases). The CDR3 is made up of 15 amino acids. Germline CDR1 and CDR2: SGHAT and FQNNGV. V was pared by 1 base and J by 2 bases, with 9 bases between.

The rearrangement links TRBV28 to TRBJ1-6, with a possible D match to TRBD1 (5 bases). The CDR3 runs 18 residues. Per the germline V gene, CDR1 is MDHEN and CDR2 is SYDVKM. V was pared by 5 bases and J by 3 bases, with 20 bases between. CDR3 sequence (DNA): TGTGCCAGCAGTCAAATTACGGGGGTACTCCACTATAATTCACCCCTCCACTTT. Its protein product is CASSQITGVLHYNSPLHF.

A note on this clone: Other DNA sequences from this sample encode an identical CDR3 as well. The CDR3 DNA is TGTGCCAGCAGCTTGACGGGGGGCTACGAGCAGTACTTC. Protein: CASSLTGGYEQYF. This rearrangement joins TRBV5-4 to TRBJ2-7; 7 nucleotides align to TRBD2. CDR3 size: 13 residues. CDR1 and CDR2 (germline): SGHNT, YYREEE (reference sequence). The ends lost 1 base at V and 3 bases at J; junction bases unmatched: 1. Complete variable domain (other parts from reference TRBV5-4 and TRBJ2-7): ETGVTQSPTHLIKTRGQQVTLRCSSQSGHNTVSWYQQALGQGPQFIFQYYREEENGRGNFPPRFSGLQFPNYSSELNVNALELDDSALYLCASSLTGGYEQYFGPGTRLTVT.

The V and J genes are TRBV18 and TRBJ1-1, with D uncertain. In germline, CDR1 is KGHSH, CDR2 LQKENI. The CDR3 length is 14 residues. Trimming took 0 bases from V and 4 from J, leaving 9 bases between them. Here the CDR3 reads CASSPPGGSTEAFF. The CDR3 DNA follows: TGTGCCAGCTCACCACCGGGAGGTAGCACTGAAGCTTTCTTT.

This clone was seen a single time. This chain uses TRBV6-6 with TRBJ2-5; no firm D call. Looked up from germline, CDR1 is MNHNY and CDR2 is SVGAGI (reference sequence). Trimming removed 4 bases from V and 0 bases from J, with 9 bases in between. The CDR3 is 14 residues long. The CDR3 region has the DNA TGTGCCAGCAGTTCCCGTAATAACCAAGAGACCCAGTACTTC. Encoded protein: CASSSRNNQETQYF.

This chain links TRBV19 with TRBJ1-1, with D possibly TRBD1 on 5 matching bases. The CDR3 spans 15 residues. V dropped 7 bases and J dropped 0 bases, with 15 bases sitting between them. Germline CDR1 LNHDA, CDR2 SQIVND (reference sequence). The CDR3 DNA reads as TGTGCCAGTAAGTTCGTGGACACCATGAACACTGAAGCTTTCTTT. Protein product: CASKFVDTMNTEAFF.

The table lists this clone with a count of one. The chain carries TRBV5-1 and TRBJ2-2, with 13 bases identical to TRBD2. J lost 3 bases, V lost 3 bases, and 5 bases had no gene match. The CDR3 is 17 residues long. CDR1 is SGHRS and CDR2 is YFSETQ in the germline V gene. CDR3 protein: CASSSGLAGVYTGELFF. The CDR3 coding sequence is TGCGCCAGCAGCTCCGGACTAGCGGGAGTTTACACCGGGGAGCTGTTTTTT.

V is TRBV28 and J is TRBJ1-5; D not certain. This CDR3 has 12 residues. V was trimmed by 5 bases and J by 4 bases, leaving 6 bases between them. In germline, CDR1 is MDHEN, CDR2 SYDVKM. The CDR3 loop is CASSTLNQPQHF. In DNA, the CDR3 is TGTGCCAGCAGTACTTTAAATCAGCCCCAGCATTTT.

The chain carries TRBV6-5 and TRBJ1-2, with 9 bases matching TRBD1. CDR1 and CDR2 (germline): MNHEY, SVGAGI. Germline trimming cut 6 bases from V and 6 bases from J; bases unmatched to any gene: 5. The CDR3 sequence is 13 residues long. This CDR3 is CASRAGTGNGYTF. CDR3 coding DNA: TGTGCCAGCAGAGCCGGGACAGGGAATGGCTACACCTTC.

The chain links TRBV29-1 to TRBJ2-5; TRBD1 matches 8 bases. CDR1 and CDR2 (germline): SQVTM, ANQGSEA. The CDR3 is made up of 12 amino acids. The junction had 4 bases not matched to a gene; V was cut back by 6 bases and J by 4 bases. CDR3 coding DNA: TGCAGCGTGGACAGGGCGCGAGAGACCCAGTACTTC. This codes for CSVDRARETQYF.